The present T cell receptor beta chain was sequenced within a study of T cells in Graves' hyperthyroidism and ophthalmopathy. As for the study in general: At the time of initial diagnosis and before any treatment, peripheral blood was collected.

Study results and caveats: Peripheral blood also featured most of the thyroid clonotypes expanded above 0.001. A 13 V-J model separated ophthalmopathy from stable hyperthyroidism.

At least ten counts were recorded for this clonotype. What it binds is unknown. Amplified TCR beta CDR3 regions derived from RNA transcripts. A set of HTBI primers served as the primers for a first-round RT-PCR of the TCR CDR3. TCRdb called the multiplex PCR reads again in MiXCR, with one record for every CDR3 protein. The table records some 270,000 distinct CDR3 sequences, approximately 25% of them present only once. The CDR3 consists of 12 residues. Deletions cut 6 bases from V and 5 bases from J, with 7 bases between. Per the germline V gene, CDR1 is MDHEN and CDR2 is SYDVKM. The PBMCs were taken from roughly 10 ml of fresh peripheral blood.

Sequenced input: blood. The chain combines TRBV28 with TRBJ2-2; D gene uncertain. This clonotype was obtained from a woman in her thirties or forties with Graves' ophthalmopathy. CDR3 nucleotide sequence: TGTGCCAGCAGCCCCTGGACCGGGGAGCTGTTTTTT. Translated: CASSPWTGELFF.